This TCR beta chain comes out of a study of blood T cell repertoires in COVID-19. Study in general: Collection of acute and convalescent COVID-19 samples took place in the United States, Italy and Spain.

Sequenced by immunoSEQ multiplex PCR; TCRdb stores in-frame clones only, minus some. The table lists 85,000 to 130,000 clones, about 80% of them singletons. Trimming left V 5 bases short and J 0 bases short, with 8 bases between. The CDR3 loop spans 15 amino acids. The germline gives CDR1 ENHRY, CDR2 SYGVKD. This sequence was found in a woman in her sixties or seventies with acute or convalescent COVID-19. The rearrangement uses TRBV10-3 and TRBJ1-6; D unclear. Sequenced sample: peripheral blood. The CDR3 DNA is TGTGCCATCAGTCCAGGCGACTCCTATAATTCACCCCTCCACTTT. It yields the protein CAISPGDSYNSPLHF.